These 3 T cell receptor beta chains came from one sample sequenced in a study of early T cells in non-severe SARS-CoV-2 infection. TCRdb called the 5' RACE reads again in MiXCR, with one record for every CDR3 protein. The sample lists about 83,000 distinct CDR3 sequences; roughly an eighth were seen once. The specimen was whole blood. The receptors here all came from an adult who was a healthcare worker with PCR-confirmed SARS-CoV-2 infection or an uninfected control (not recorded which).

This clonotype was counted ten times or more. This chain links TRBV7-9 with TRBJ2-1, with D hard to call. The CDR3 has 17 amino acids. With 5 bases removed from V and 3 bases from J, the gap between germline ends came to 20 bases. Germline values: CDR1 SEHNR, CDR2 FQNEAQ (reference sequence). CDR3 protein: CASSLESPRISYNEQFF. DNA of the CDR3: TGTGCCAGCAGCCTAGAATCCCCTAGGATCAGCTACAATGAGCAGTTCTTC.

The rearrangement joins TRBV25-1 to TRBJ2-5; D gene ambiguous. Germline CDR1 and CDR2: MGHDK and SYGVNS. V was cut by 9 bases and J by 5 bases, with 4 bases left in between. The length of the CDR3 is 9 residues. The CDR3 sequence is CASGETQYF. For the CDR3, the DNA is TGTGCCAGTGGTGAGACCCAGTACTTC.

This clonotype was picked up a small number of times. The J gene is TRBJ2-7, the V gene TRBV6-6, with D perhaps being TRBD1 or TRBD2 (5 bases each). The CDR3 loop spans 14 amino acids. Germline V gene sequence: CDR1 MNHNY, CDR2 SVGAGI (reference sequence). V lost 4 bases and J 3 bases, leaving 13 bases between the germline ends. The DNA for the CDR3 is TGTGCCAGCAGTTCCGGGGCCTACAGCTACGAGCAGTACTTC. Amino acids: CASSSGAYSYEQYF.